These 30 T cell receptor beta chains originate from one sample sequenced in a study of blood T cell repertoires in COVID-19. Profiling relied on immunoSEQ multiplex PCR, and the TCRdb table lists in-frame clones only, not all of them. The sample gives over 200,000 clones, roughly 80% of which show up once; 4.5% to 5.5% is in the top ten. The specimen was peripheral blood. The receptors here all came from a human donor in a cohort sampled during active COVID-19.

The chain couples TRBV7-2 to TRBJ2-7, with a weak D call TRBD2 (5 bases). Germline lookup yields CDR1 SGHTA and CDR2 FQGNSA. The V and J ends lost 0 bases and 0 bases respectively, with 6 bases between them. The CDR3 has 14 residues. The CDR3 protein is CASSLAEGSYEQYF. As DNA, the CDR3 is TGTGCCAGCAGCTTAGCCGAGGGCTCCTACGAGCAGTACTTC. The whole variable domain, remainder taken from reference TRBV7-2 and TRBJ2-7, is GAGVSQSPSNKVTEKGKDVELRCDPISGHTALYWYRQSLGQGLEFLIYFQGNSAPDKSGLPSDRFSAERTGGSVSTLTIQRTQQEDSAVYLCASSLAEGSYEQYFGPGTRLTVT.

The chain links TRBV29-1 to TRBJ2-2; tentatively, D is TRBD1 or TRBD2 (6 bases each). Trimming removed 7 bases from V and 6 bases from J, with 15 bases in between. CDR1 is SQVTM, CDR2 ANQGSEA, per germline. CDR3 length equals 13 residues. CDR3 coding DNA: TGCAGCGGTGAGGGGGGTGGTCCCGGGGAGCTGTTTTTT. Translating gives CSGEGGGPGELFF.

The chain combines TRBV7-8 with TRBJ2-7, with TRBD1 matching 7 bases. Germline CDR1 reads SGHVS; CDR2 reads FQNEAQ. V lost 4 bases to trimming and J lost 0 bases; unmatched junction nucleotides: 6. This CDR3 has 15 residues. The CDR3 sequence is CASSSTGNPSYEQYF. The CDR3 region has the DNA TGTGCCAGCAGCTCGACAGGGAACCCCTCCTACGAGCAGTACTTC.

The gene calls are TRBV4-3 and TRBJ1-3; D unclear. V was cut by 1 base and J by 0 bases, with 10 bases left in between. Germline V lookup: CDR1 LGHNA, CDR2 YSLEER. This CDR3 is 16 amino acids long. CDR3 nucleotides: TGCGCCAGCAGCCAAGTTGGAGGCAGCTCTGGAAACACCATATATTTT. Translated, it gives CASSQVGGSSGNTIYF.

The CDR3 DNA sequence: TGTGCCAGCAGCCTAATGGGAAGGGGTGGGACTGAAGCTTTCTTT. This encodes CASSLMGRGGTEAFF. The V gene is TRBV7-2, the J gene TRBJ1-1; tentative D call: TRBD1 (5 bases). Germline CDR1 and CDR2: SGHTA and FQGNSA. The CDR3 totals 15 residues. The V gene lost 5 bases and the J gene lost 5 bases, with 18 bases spanning the gap.

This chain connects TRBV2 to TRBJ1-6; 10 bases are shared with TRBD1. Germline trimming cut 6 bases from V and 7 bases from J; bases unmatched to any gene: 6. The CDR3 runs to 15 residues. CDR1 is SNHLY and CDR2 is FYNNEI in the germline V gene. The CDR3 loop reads CASSRGQGMNSPLHF. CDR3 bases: TGTGCCAGCAGCAGGGGACAGGGGATGAATTCACCCCTCCACTTT.

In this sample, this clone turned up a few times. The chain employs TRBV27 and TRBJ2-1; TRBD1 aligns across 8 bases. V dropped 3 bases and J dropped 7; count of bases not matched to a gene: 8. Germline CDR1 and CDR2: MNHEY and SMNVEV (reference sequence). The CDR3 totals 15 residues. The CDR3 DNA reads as TGTGCCAGCAGTTTCACAGGGGGAATATGGAATGAGCAGTTCTTC. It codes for CASSFTGGIWNEQFF.

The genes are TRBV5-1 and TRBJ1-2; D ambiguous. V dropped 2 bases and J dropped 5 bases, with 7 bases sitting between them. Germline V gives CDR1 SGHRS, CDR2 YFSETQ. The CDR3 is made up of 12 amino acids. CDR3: CASSLRGYGYTF. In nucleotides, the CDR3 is TGCGCCAGCAGCTTAAGAGGATATGGCTACACCTTC.

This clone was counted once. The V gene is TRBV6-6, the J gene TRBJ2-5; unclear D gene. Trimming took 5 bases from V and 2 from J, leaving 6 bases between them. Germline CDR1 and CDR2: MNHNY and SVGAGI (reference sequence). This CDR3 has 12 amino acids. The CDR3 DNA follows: TGTGCCAGCAGTCAGCAACAAGAGACCCAGTACTTC. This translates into CASSQQQETQYF.

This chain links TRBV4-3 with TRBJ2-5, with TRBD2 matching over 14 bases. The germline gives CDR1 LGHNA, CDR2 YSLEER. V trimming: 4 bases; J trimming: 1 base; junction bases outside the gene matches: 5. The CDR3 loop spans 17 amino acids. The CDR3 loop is CASSLGLAGGGQETQYF. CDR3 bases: TGCGCCAGCAGCCTCGGACTAGCGGGAGGAGGCCAAGAGACCCAGTACTTC.

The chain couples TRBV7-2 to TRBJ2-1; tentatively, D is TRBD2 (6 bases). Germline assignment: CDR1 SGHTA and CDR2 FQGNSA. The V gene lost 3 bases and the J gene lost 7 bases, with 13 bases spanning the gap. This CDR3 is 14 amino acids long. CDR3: CASSFPGTSNEQFF. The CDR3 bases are TGTGCCAGCAGCTTTCCCGGGACTTCGAATGAGCAGTTCTTC.

The CDR3 DNA sequence: TGTGCCAGCAGTTCGATTCTAGCGGGAGGCCCCTCAAGCACAGATACGCAGTATTTT. This translates into CASSSILAGGPSSTDTQYF. This sequence joins TRBV6-2 or TRBV6-3 and TRBJ2-3; 11 bases are a match to TRBD2. Per the germline V gene, CDR1 is MNHEY and CDR2 is SVGEGT. The CDR3 has 19 residues. Trimming cost V 4 bases and J 0 bases; bases outside gene matches: 12.

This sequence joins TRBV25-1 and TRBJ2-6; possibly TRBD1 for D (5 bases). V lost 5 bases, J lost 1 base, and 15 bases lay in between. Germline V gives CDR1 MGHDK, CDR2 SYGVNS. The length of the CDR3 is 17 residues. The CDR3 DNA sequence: TGTGCCAGCAGTACCCGTAACAGGCCGTCTGGGGCCAACGTCCTGACTTTC. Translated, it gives CASSTRNRPSGANVLTF.

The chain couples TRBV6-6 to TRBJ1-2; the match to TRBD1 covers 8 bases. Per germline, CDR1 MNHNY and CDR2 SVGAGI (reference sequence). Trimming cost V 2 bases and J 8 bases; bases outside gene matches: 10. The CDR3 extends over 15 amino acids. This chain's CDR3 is CASSYPPGQGQGYTF. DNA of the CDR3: TGTGCCAGCAGTTACCCCCCCGGACAGGGTCAGGGCTACACCTTC.

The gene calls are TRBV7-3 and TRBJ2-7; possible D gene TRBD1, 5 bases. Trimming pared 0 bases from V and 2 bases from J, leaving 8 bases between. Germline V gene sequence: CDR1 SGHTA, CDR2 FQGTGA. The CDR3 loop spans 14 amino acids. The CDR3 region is CASSLTSGTYEQYF. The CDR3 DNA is TGTGCCAGCAGCTTAACTTCAGGGACCTACGAGCAGTACTTC.

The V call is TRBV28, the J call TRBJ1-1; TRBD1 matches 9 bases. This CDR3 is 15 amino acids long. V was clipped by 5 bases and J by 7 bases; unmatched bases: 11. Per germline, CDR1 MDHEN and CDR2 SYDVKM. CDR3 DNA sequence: TGTGCCAGCAGTCTCCTCGGGACAGGGACGGATGAAGCTTTCTTT. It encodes CASSLLGTGTDEAFF.

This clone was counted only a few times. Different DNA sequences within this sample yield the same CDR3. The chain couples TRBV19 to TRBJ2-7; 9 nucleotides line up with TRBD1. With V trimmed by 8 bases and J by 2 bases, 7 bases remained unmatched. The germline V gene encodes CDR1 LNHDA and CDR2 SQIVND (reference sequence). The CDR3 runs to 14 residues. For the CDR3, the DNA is TGTGCCAGTTCTGCGGGGACAGGGACCTACGAGCAGTACTTC. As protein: CASSAGTGTYEQYF.

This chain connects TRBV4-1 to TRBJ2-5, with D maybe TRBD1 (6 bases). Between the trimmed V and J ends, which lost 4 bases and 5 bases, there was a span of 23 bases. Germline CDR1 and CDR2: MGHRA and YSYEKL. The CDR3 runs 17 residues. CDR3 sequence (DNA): TGCGCCAGCAGCCTGGGGGCGCTCCGGGGTAAGGGTGAGACCCAGTACTTC. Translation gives CASSLGALRGKGETQYF.

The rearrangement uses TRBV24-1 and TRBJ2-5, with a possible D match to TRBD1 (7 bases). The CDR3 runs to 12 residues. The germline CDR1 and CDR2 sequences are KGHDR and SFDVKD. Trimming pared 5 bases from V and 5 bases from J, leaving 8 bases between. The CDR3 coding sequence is TGTGCCACCAGTGCAGGGGGGGAGACCCAGTACTTC. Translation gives CATSAGGETQYF.

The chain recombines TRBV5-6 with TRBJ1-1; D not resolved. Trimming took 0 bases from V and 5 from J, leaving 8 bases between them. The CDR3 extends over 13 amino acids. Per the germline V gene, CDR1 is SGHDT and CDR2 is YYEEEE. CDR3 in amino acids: CASSLGGRTEAFF. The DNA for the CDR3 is TGTGCCAGCAGCTTGGGTGGGAGAACTGAAGCTTTCTTT. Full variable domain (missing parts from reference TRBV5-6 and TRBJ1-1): DAGVTQSPTHLIKTRGQQVTLRCSPKSGHDTVSWYQQALGQGPQFIFQYYEEEERQRGNFPDRFSGHQFPNYSSELNVNALLLGDSALYLCASSLGGRTEAFFGQGTRLTVV.

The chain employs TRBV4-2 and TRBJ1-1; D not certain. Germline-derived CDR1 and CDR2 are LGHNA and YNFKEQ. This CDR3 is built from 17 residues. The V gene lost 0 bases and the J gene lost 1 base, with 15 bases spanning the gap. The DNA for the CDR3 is TGTGCCAGCAGCCAAGATTCGGGGATTTTGGGGAACACTGAAGCTTTCTTT. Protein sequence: CASSQDSGILGNTEAFF.

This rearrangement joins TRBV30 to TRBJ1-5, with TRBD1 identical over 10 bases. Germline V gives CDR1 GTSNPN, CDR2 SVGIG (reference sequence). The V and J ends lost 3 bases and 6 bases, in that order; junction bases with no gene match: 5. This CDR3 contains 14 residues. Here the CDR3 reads CAWRGGTGAQPQHF. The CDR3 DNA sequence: TGTGCCTGGAGAGGGGGGACAGGGGCTCAGCCCCAGCATTTT.

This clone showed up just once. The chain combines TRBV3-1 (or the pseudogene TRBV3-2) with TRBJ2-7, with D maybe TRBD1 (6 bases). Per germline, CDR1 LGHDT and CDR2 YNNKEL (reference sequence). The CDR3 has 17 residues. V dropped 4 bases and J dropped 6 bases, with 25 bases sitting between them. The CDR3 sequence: CASSRLGFMGARSEQYF. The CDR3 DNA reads TGTGCCAGCAGCCGCCTCGGGTTTATGGGGGCGCGCTCCGAGCAGTACTTC.

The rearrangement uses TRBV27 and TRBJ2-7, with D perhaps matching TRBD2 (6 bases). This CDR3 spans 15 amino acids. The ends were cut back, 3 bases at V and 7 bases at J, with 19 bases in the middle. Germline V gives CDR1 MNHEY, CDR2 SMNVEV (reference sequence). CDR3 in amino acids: CASSFLSVGGGEQYF. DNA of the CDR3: TGTGCCAGCAGTTTTTTGAGTGTGGGGGGTGGTGAGCAGTACTTC.

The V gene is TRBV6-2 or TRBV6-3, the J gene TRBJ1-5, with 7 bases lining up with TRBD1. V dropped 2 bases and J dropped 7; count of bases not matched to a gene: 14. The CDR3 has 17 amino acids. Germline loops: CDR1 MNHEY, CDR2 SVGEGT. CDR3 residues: CASSYPGQVSSGQPQHF. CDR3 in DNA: TGTGCCAGCAGTTACCCAGGACAGGTGTCCTCTGGGCAGCCCCAGCATTTT.

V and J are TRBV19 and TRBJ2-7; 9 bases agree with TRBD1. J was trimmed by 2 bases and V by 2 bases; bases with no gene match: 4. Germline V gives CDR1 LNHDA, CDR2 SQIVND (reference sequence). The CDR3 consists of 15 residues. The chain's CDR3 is CASSIYRGLTYEQYF. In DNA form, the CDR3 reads TGTGCCAGTAGTATATACAGGGGGCTAACCTACGAGCAGTACTTC.

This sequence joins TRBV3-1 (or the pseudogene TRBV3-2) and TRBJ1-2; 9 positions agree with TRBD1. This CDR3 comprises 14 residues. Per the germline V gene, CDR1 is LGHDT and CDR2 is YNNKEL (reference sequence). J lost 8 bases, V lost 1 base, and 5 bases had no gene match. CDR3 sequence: CASSQGQGVGGYTF. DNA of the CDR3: TGTGCCAGCAGCCAAGGACAGGGGGTAGGCGGCTACACCTTC.

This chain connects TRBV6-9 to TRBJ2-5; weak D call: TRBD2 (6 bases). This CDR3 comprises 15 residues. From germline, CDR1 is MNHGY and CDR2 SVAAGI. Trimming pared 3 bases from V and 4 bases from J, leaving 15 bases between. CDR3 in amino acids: CASSYSGPGGETQYF. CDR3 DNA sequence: TGTGCCAGCAGTTACAGCGGGCCTGGCGGAGAGACCCAGTACTTC.

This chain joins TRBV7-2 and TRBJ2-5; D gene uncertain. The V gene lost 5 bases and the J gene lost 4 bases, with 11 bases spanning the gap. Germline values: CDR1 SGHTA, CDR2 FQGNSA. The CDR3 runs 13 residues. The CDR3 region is CASSPTVRETQYF. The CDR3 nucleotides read TGTGCCAGCAGCCCAACGGTCCGAGAGACCCAGTACTTC.

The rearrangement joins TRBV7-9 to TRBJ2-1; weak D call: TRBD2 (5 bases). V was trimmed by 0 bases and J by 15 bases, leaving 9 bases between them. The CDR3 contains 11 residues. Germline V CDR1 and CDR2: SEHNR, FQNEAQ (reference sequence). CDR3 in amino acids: CASSLALVRFF. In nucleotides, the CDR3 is TGTGCCAGCAGCTTAGCACTAGTTCGGTTCTTC.